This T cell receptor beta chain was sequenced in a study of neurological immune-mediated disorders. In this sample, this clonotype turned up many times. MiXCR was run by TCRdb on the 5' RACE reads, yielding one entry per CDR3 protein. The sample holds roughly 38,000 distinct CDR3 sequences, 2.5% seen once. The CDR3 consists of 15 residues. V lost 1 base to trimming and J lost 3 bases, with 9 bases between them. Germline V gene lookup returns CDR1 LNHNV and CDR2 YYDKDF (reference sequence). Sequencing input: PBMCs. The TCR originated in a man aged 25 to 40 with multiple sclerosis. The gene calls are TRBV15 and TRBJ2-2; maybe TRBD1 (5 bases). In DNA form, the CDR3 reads TGTGCCACCAGCAGAGCAGGGTCAGACACCGGGGAGCTGTTTTTT. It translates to CATSRAGSDTGELFF. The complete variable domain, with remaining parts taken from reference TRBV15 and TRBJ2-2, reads DAMVIQNPRYQVTQFGKPVTLSCSQTLNHNVMYWYQQKSSQAPKLLFHYYDKDFNNEADTPDNFQSRRPNTSFCFLDIRSPGLGDTAMYLCATSRAGSDTGELFFGEGSRLTVL.